This TCR beta chain came from a study of control samples from healthy donors and cancer patients. This clone has only a few counts. Assay: immunoSEQ multiplex PCR; the TCRdb copy retains only in-frame clones and omits some. This sample has 150,000 to 200,000 clones, with about nine tenths found just once. This CDR3 is 15 amino acids long. Germline V lookup: CDR1 LNHDA, CDR2 SQIVND (reference sequence). Trimming cost V 4 bases and J 6 bases; bases outside gene matches: 10. The genes are TRBV19 and TRBJ2-3; TRBD1 agrees at 7 bases. Specimen: blood. The TCR comes from a woman in her 30s in good health. The CDR3 region is CASSTNDDRVDTQYF. In nucleotides, the CDR3 is TGTGCCAGTAGTACGAACGATGACAGGGTGGATACGCAGTATTTT.